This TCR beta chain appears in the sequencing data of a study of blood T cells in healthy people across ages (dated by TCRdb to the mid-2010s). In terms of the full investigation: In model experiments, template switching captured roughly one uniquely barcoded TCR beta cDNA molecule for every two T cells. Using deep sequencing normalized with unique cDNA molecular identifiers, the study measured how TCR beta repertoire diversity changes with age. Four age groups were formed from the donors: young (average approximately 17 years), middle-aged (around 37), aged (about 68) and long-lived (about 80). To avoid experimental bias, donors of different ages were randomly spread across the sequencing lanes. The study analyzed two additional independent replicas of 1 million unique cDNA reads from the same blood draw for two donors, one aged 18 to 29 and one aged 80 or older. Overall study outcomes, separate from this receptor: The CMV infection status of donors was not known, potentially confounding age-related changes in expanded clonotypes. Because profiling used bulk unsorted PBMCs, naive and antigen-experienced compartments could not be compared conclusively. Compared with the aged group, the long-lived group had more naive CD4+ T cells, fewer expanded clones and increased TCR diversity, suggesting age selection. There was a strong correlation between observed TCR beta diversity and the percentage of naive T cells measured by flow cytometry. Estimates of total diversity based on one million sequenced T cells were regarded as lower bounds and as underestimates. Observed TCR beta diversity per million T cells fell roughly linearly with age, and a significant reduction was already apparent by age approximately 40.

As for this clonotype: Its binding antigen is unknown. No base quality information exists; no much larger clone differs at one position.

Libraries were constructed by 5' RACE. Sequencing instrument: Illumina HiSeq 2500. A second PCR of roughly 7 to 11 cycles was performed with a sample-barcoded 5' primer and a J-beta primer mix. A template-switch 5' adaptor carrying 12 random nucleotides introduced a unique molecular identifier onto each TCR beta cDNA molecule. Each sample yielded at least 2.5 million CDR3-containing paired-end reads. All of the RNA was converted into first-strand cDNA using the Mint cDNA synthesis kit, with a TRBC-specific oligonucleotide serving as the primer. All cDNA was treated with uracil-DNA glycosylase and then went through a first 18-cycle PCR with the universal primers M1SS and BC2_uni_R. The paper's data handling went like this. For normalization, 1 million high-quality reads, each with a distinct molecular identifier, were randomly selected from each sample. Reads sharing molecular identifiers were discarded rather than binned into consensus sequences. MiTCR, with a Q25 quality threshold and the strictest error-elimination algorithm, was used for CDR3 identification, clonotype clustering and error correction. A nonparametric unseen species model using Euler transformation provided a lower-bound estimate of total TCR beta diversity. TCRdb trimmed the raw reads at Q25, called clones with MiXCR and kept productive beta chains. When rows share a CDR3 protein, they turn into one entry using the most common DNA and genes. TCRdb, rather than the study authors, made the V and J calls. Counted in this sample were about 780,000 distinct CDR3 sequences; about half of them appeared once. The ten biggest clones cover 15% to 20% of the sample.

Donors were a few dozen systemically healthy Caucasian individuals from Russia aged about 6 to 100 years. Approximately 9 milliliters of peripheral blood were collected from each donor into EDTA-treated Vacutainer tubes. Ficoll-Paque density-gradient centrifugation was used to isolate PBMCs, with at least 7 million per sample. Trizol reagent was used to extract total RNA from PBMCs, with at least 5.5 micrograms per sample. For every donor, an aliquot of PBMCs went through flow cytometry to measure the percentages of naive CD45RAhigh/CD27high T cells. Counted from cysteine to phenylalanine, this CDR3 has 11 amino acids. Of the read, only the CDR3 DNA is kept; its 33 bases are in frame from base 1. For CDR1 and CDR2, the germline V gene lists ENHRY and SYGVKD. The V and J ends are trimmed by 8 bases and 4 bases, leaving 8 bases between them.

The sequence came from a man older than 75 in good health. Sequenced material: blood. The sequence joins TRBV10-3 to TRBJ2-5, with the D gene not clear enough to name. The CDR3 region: CAIGGGETQYF. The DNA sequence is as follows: TGTGCCATCGGTGGCGGAGAGACCCAGTACTTC.